These 5 T cell receptor beta chains share one sample of origin, sequenced in a study of T-cell memory formation after mild COVID-19. TCRdb called the 5' RACE reads again in MiXCR, with one record for every CDR3 protein. The sample includes roughly 130,000 distinct CDR3 sequences, around a sixth of them seen just once. What was sequenced was PBMCs or a T cell subset sorted from them (not recorded which). These receptor sequences come from an adult woman who had mild COVID-19 (a few samples of this study predate the infection). Cell type and time point are not known.

There are a few counts of this clonotype. The chain is built from TRBV7-9 and TRBJ2-2; D is perhaps TRBD1 or TRBD2 (5 bases each). With 1 base removed from V and 1 base from J, the gap between germline ends came to 16 bases. CDR1 and CDR2 (germline): SEHNR, FQNEAQ (reference sequence). CDR3 length: 18 amino acids. CDR3 residues: CASSLGVRGAGNTGELFF. CDR3 nucleotides: TGTGCCAGCAGCTTAGGGGTACGGGGCGCCGGGAACACCGGGGAGCTGTTTTTT.

This clonotype turned up a few times. V gene TRBV7-3 combines with J gene TRBJ2-5, with TRBD2 identical over 11 bases. Trimming cost V 5 bases and J 5 bases; bases outside gene matches: 7. Germline V lookup: CDR1 SGHTA, CDR2 FQGTGA. The CDR3 has 15 residues. The CDR3 DNA follows: TGTGCCAGCAGCACCCAAGGACTAGCGGGCGAGACCCAGTACTTC. It specifies CASSTQGLAGETQYF.

This clonotype has only a few counts. The CDR3 bases are TGTGCCAGCAGCGGTTCCGGGACTTGGGGGATTAACAATGAGCAGTTCTTC. Translating it yields CASSGSGTWGINNEQFF. This chain connects TRBV25-1 to TRBJ2-1; a possible D gene is TRBD2 (6 bases). V was pared by 6 bases and J by 5 bases, with 23 bases between. From germline, CDR1 is MGHDK and CDR2 SYGVNS. CDR3 size: 17 residues.

The chain links TRBV7-6 to TRBJ2-2, with D uncertain. The CDR3 is 13 amino acids. Trimming took 0 bases from V and 5 from J, leaving 4 bases between them. Germline CDR1 is SGHVS and CDR2 is FNYEAQ. The CDR3 DNA reads TGTGCCAGCAGCTTAGCCGAGACCGGGGAGCTGTTTTTT. Protein product: CASSLAETGELFF.

This chain joins TRBV27 and TRBJ2-7; 8 nucleotides line up with TRBD1. The CDR3 runs to 14 residues. Germline V gives CDR1 MNHEY, CDR2 SMNVEV (reference sequence). Trimming removed 4 bases from V and 2 bases from J; junction bases left unmatched: 4. This chain's CDR3 is CASSSGTGPYEQYF. CDR3 DNA sequence: TGTGCCAGCAGTTCCGGGACAGGACCCTACGAGCAGTACTTC.